The next 16 T cell receptor beta chains were all read from a single sample in a study of identical twins. TCRdb ran MiXCR on the 5' RACE reads and lists one entry per CDR3 protein. The data show some 790,000 distinct CDR3 sequences, 15% to 20% seen once. This sample was shared with a second study, whose subject was T cells expressing NK-cell markers.

The sample was PBMCs. These receptors were collected from a young woman in good health.

In its sample, this clonotype was seen a few times. J is TRBJ2-1 and V is TRBV29-1, with a possible D match to TRBD1 (6 bases). Trimming stripped 5 bases from V and 6 bases from J, with 17 bases between. Germline V gene lookup returns CDR1 SQVTM and CDR2 ANQGSEA. This CDR3 spans 14 amino acids. The CDR3 loop is CSVWSVQGFNEQFF. The CDR3 nucleotides read TGCAGCGTTTGGTCCGTACAGGGTTTCAATGAGCAGTTCTTC.

Only a few counts were recorded for this clonotype. The chain couples TRBV7-8 to TRBJ1-4; D is undetermined. The CDR3 runs to 12 residues. Germline assignment: CDR1 SGHVS and CDR2 FQNEAQ. V gave up 1 base and J gave up 11 bases, with 8 bases separating them. CDR3 sequence reads: CASSLEQRKLFF. CDR3 sequence (DNA): TGTGCCAGCAGCTTAGAACAGCGGAAACTGTTTTTT.

This clonotype was found a few times. This chain connects TRBV7-9 to TRBJ2-5; 8 nucleotides match TRBD2. This CDR3 is built from 15 residues. CDR1 and CDR2 (germline): SEHNR, FQNEAQ (reference sequence). Unmatched junction bases numbered 10, after V lost 5 bases and J lost 5 bases. CDR3 amino acids: CASSVTRGGDETQYF. The CDR3 DNA sequence: TGTGCCAGCAGCGTAACTCGGGGGGGCGATGAGACCCAGTACTTC. The complete variable domain, with remaining parts taken from reference TRBV7-9 and TRBJ2-5, reads DTGVSQNPRHKITKRGQNVTFRCDPISEHNRLYWYRQTLGQGPEFLTYFQNEAQLEKSRLLSDRFSAERPKGSFSTLEIQRTEQGDSAMYLCASSVTRGGDETQYFGPGTRLLVL.

This clonotype was picked up a small number of times. CDR3 DNA sequence: TGTGCCAGCAGCTTGGGTAGGTGGGATCAAGAGACCCAGTACTTC. Translating it yields CASSLGRWDQETQYF. This chain links TRBV5-6 with TRBJ2-5; unclear D gene. This CDR3 is built from 15 residues. The germline V and J ends were trimmed by 0 bases and 2 bases, with 11 bases remaining between them. Germline CDR1 and CDR2: SGHDT and YYEEEE.

The V call is TRBV20-1, the J call TRBJ2-1, with TRBD1 matching 8 bases. This CDR3 has 16 amino acids. Germline trimming cut 6 bases from V and 2 bases from J; bases unmatched to any gene: 12. The germline V gene has CDR1 DFQATT and CDR2 SNEGSKA (reference sequence). CDR3 amino acids: CSAAGGPEATYNEQFF. The DNA for the CDR3 is TGCAGTGCCGCAGGGGGCCCCGAAGCTACCTACAATGAGCAGTTCTTC.

This clonotype was counted between two and nine times. The genes are TRBV2 and TRBJ1-5, with D unresolved. The V gene's germline CDR1 is SNHLY and CDR2 FYNNEI. V was trimmed by 5 bases and J by 0 bases, leaving 5 bases between them. The CDR3 has 13 residues. The CDR3 nucleotides are TGTGCCAGCAGTATCCATAGCAATCAGCCCCAGCATTTT. This translates into CASSIHSNQPQHF.

This clonotype was found a few times. This rearrangement joins TRBV29-1 to TRBJ1-2; TRBD1 might be the D (5 bases). The germline V gene has CDR1 SQVTM and CDR2 ANQGSEA. V was shortened by 5 bases and J by 8 bases, with 12 bases between the two germline ends. The CDR3 extends over 11 amino acids. The CDR3 loop reads CSVPGPGGYTF. DNA of the CDR3: TGCAGCGTTCCGGGACCCGGAGGCTACACCTTC.

The chain links TRBV6-5 to TRBJ1-2; D is perhaps TRBD1 (5 bases). Germline values: CDR1 MNHEY, CDR2 SVGAGI. CDR3 length: 12 residues. V was cut by 2 bases and J by 6 bases, with 7 bases left in between. The CDR3 region is CASSYQGHGYTF. Written as DNA, the CDR3 is TGTGCCAGCAGTTACCAGGGCCATGGCTACACCTTC.

The chain uses TRBV30 and TRBJ2-7; the D gene is possibly TRBD2 (6 bases). The V gene lost 2 bases and the J gene lost 2 bases, with 16 bases spanning the gap. Germline-derived CDR1 and CDR2 are GTSNPN and SVGIG (reference sequence). The CDR3 is made up of 15 amino acids. The CDR3 sequence is CAWSLPGLPAYEQYF. CDR3 nucleotide sequence: TGTGCCTGGAGTCTCCCGGGACTGCCGGCCTACGAGCAGTACTTC.

V usage is TRBV10-3 and J usage is TRBJ1-2, with a weak D call TRBD1 (5 bases). Trimming pared 4 bases from V and 4 bases from J, leaving 13 bases between. The CDR3 runs to 14 residues. Germline V lookup: CDR1 ENHRY, CDR2 SYGVKD. The CDR3 loop is CAISGTRDGYGYTF. Here the CDR3 DNA reads TGTGCCATCAGTGGTACCAGGGACGGCTATGGCTACACCTTC.

A few counts support this clonotype. The genes are TRBV7-6 and TRBJ2-1, with D tentatively TRBD1 (5 bases). This CDR3 contains 16 residues. The V end lost 2 bases, the J end lost 4 bases, and 15 bases lay between the germline ends. The germline CDR1 and CDR2 sequences are SGHVS and FNYEAQ. The DNA for the CDR3 is TGTGCCAGCAGCTTATTTAGGACAAAGTATTACAATGAGCAGTTCTTC. This translates into CASSLFRTKYYNEQFF.

The genes are TRBV20-1 and TRBJ2-5; 7 bases agree with TRBD2. Germline CDR1 is DFQATT and CDR2 is SNEGSKA (reference sequence). After removal of 3 bases from V and 5 bases from J, the junction contained 6 bases not matched to a gene. This CDR3 region has 13 residues. The DNA of the CDR3 is TGCAGTGCTAGTCCCTACGGGGGGGAGACCCAGTACTTC. It specifies CSASPYGGETQYF.

The rearrangement links TRBV29-1 to TRBJ2-6, with 10 bases aligning to TRBD1. Germline lookup yields CDR1 SQVTM and CDR2 ANQGSEA. The CDR3 is made up of 16 amino acids. V lost 1 base, J lost 2 bases, and 2 bases stayed unmatched. The DNA for the CDR3 is TGCAGCGTTGAAGGACAGGGGGCCACTGGGGCCAACGTCCTGACTTTC. Translating gives CSVEGQGATGANVLTF.

The rearrangement uses TRBV24-1 and TRBJ2-7, with 8 bases aligning to TRBD2. The V and J ends lost 9 bases and 1 base, in that order; junction bases with no gene match: 4. This CDR3 has 13 residues. CDR1 KGHDR and CDR2 SFDVKD come from the germline V gene. The CDR3 region is CATSAGESYEQYF. As DNA, the CDR3 is TGTGCCACCTCAGCGGGAGAGTCCTACGAGCAGTACTTC.

The chain links TRBV11-2 to TRBJ2-3; TRBD2 is a possible D gene (6 bases). CDR1 is SGHAT, CDR2 FQNNGV, per germline. This CDR3 contains 15 residues. With 3 bases removed from V and 4 bases from J, the gap between germline ends came to 14 bases. CDR3 bases: TGTGCCAGCAGCTTCAGACTAGTTGTGCCAGATACGCAGTATTTT. The encoded protein is CASSFRLVVPDTQYF.

This clonotype was detected a few times. The chain couples TRBV5-1 to TRBJ2-3, with 11 bases matching TRBD2. V lost 5 bases to trimming and J lost 2 bases; unmatched junction nucleotides: 7. Germline-derived CDR1 and CDR2 are SGHRS and YFSETQ. The CDR3 loop spans 16 amino acids. The CDR3 DNA is TGCGCCAGCAGACTGCGTAGCGGGGGGGCCACAGATACGCAGTATTTT. Its protein is CASRLRSGGATDTQYF.